This T cell receptor (beta chain) was observed in a study of control samples from healthy donors and cancer patients. TCRdb's copy holds only in-frame clones and misses some; the assay was immunoSEQ multiplex PCR. Among roughly 150,000 clones, 88% were seen once, and the ten largest hold over 1.5%. This receptor was taken from a young man in good health. The sequenced sample was blood.

The CDR3 region is CASSGQVDEQFF. The CDR3, as DNA: TGTGCCAGCAGTGGACAGGTCGATGAGCAGTTCTTC. The chain employs TRBV28 and TRBJ2-1, with 7 bases lining up with TRBD1. J gave up 8 bases and V 5 bases, and 3 bases lay outside the gene matches. The CDR3 runs 12 residues. Germline CDR1 is MDHEN and CDR2 is SYDVKM.